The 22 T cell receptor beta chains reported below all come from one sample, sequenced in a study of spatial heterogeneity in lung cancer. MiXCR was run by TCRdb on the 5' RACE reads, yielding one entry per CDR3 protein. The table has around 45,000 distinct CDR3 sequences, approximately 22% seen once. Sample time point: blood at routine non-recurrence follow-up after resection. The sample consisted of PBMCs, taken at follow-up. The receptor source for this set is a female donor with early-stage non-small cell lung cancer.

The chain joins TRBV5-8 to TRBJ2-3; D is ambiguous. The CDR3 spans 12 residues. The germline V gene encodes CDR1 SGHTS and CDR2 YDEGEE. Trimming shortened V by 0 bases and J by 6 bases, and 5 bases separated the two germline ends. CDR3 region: CASSLDSDTQYF. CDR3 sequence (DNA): TGTGCCAGCAGCTTGGACAGCGATACGCAGTATTTT.

CDR3 region: CSSQSGTDTQYF. The CDR3 DNA reads TGCAGCTCACAATCCGGCACAGATACGCAGTATTTT. The rearrangement links TRBV29-1 to TRBJ2-3; unclear D gene. This CDR3 is 12 amino acids long. Germline CDR1 reads SQVTM; CDR2 reads ANQGSEA. Trimming removed 8 bases at V and 1 base at J, with 10 bases between.

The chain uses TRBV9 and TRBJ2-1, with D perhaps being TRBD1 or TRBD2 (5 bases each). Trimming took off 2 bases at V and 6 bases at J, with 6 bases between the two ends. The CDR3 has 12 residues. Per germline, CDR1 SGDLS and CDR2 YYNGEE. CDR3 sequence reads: CASSVGVNEQFF. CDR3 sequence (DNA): TGTGCCAGCAGCGTGGGGGTCAATGAGCAGTTCTTC.

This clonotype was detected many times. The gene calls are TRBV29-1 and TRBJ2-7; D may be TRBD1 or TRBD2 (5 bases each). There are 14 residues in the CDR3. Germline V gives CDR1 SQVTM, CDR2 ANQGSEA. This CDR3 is CRSPRAGSPYEQYV. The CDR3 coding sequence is TGCAGATCCCCCCGCGCAGGGAGTCCCTACGAGCAGTACGTC.

CDR3 residues: CASSLGSRDTEAFF. The DNA of the CDR3 is TGTGCCAGCAGCTTAGGGAGTCGGGATACTGAAGCTTTCTTT. The rearrangement links TRBV7-9 to TRBJ1-1; D not certain. CDR3 length: 14 residues. The germline gives CDR1 SEHNR, CDR2 FQNEAQ (reference sequence). V lost 1 base and J 5 bases, leaving 11 bases between the germline ends.

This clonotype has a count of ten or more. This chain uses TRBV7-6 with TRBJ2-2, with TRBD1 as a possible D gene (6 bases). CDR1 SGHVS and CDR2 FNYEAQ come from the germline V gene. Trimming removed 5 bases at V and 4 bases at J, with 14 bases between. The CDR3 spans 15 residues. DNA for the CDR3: TGTGCCAGCAGCCCCAGGGGCGGAGTCACCGGGGAGCTGTTTTTT. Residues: CASSPRGGVTGELFF.

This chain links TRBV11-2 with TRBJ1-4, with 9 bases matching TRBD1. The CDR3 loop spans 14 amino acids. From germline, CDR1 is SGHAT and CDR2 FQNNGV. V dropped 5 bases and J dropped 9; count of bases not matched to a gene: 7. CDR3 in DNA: TGTGCCAGCAGCCCAACCGGGACAGGGCAAAAACTGTTTTTT. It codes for CASSPTGTGQKLFF.

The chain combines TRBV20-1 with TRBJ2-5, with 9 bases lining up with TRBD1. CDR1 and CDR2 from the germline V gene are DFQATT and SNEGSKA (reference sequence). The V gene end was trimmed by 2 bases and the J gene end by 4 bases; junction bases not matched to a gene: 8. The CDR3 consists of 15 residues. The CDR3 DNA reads TGCAGTGCTAGACCGACAGGGGGTTTTAGAGAGACCCAGTACTTC. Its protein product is CSARPTGGFRETQYF.

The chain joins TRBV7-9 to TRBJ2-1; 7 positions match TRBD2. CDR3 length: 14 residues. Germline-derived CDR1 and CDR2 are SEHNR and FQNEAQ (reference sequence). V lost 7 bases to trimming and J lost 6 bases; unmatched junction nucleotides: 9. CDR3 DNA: TGTGCCAGCACCAACACGCGGGGGAGCAATGAGCAGTTCTTC. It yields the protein CASTNTRGSNEQFF.

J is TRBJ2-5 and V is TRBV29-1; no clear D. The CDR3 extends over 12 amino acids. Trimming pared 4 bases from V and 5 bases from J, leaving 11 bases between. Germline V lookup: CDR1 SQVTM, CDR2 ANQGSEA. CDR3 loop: CSVGLSGETQYF. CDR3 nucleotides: TGCAGCGTTGGACTCAGTGGGGAGACCCAGTACTTC.

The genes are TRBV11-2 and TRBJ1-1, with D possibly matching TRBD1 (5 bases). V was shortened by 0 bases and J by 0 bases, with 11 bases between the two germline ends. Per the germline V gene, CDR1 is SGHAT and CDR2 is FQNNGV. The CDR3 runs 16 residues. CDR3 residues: CASSLDRGGLNTEAFF. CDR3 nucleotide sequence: TGTGCCAGCAGCTTAGACCGCGGGGGTTTGAACACTGAAGCTTTCTTT.

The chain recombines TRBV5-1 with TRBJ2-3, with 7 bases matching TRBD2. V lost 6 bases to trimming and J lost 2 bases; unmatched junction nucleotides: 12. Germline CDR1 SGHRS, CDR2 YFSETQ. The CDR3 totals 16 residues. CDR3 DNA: TGCGCCAGCACCCCCCAGCTAGCGGCGAACACAGATACGCAGTATTTT. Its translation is CASTPQLAANTDTQYF.

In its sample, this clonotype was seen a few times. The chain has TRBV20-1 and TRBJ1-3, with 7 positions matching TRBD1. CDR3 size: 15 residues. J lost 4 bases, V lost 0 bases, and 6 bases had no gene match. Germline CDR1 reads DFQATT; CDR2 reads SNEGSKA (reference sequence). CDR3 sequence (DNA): TGCAGTGCTAGAGATAGAACAGGGGAAGGAAACACCATATATTTT. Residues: CSARDRTGEGNTIYF.

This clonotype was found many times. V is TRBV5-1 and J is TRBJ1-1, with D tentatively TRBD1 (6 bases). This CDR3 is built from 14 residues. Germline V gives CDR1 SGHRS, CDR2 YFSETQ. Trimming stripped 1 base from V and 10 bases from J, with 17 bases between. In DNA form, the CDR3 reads TGCGCCAGCAGCTTGTTCGGACAGCAGGATCGAGCTTTCTTT. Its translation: CASSLFGQQDRAFF.

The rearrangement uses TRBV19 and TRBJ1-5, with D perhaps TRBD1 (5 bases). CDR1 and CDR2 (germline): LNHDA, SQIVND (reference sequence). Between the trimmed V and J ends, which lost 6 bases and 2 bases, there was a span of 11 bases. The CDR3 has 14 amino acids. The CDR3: CASRGLGGNQPQHF. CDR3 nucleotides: TGTGCCAGTAGGGGGTTAGGGGGCAATCAGCCCCAGCATTTT. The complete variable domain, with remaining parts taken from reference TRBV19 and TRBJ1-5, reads DGGITQSPKYLFRKEGQNVTLSCEQNLNHDAMYWYRQDPGQGLRLIYYSQIVNDFQKGDIAEGYSVSREKKESFPLTVTSAQKNPTAFYLCASRGLGGNQPQHFGDGTRLSIL.

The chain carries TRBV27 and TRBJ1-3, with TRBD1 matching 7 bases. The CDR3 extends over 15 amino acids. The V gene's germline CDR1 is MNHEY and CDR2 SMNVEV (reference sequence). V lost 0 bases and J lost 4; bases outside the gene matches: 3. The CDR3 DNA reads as TGTGCCAGCAGTTTATCGACAGGGTTCGGAAACACCATATATTTT. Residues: CASSLSTGFGNTIYF.

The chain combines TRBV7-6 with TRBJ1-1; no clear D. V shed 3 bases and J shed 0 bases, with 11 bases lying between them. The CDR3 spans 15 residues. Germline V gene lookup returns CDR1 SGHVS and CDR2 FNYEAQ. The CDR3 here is CASSLAGGMNTEAFF. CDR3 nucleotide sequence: TGTGCCAGCAGCTTGGCAGGCGGTATGAACACTGAAGCTTTCTTT.

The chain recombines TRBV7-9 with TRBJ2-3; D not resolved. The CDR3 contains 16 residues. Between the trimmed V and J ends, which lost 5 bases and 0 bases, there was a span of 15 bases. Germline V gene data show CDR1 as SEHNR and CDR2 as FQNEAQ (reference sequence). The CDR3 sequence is CASSPPGFASTDTQYF. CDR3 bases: TGTGCCAGCAGCCCCCCGGGCTTTGCTAGCACAGATACGCAGTATTTT.

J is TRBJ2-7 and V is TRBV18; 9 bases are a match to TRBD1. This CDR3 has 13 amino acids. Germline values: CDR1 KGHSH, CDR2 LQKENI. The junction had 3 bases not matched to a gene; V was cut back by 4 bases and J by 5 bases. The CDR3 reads CASSRDRVNEQYF. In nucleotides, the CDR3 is TGTGCCAGCTCACGGGACAGGGTTAACGAGCAGTACTTC.

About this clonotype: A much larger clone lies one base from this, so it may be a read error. The CDR3 loop is CASSFTGTGGAYGYTF. In nucleotides, the CDR3 is TGTGCCAGCAGTTTCACGGGGACAGGGGGCGCATATGGCTACACCTTC. This sequence joins TRBV6-5 and TRBJ1-2; TRBD1 matches 12 bases. The CDR3 spans 16 residues. V gave up 4 bases and J gave up 5 bases; unmatched junction bases: 8. Per the germline V gene, CDR1 is MNHEY and CDR2 is SVGAGI.

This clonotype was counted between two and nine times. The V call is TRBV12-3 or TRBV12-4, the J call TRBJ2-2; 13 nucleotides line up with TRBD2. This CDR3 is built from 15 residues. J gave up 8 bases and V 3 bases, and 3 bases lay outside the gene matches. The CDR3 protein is CASSLGLAGSGELFF. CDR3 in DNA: TGTGCCAGCAGTTTGGGACTAGCGGGATCTGGGGAGCTGTTTTTT.

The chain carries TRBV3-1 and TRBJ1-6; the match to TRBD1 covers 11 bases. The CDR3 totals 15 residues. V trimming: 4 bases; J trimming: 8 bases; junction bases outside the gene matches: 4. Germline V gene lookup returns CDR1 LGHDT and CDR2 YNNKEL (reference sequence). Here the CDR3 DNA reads TGTGCCAGCAGCCCCGGGACAGGGGGGGATTCACCCCTCCACTTT. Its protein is CASSPGTGGDSPLHF. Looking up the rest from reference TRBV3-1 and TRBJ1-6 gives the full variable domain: DTAVSQTPKYLVTQMGNDKSIKCEQNLGHDTMYWYKQDSKKFLKIMFSYNNKELIINETVPNRFSPKSPDKAHLNLHINSLELGDSAVYFCASSPGTGGDSPLHFGNGTRLTVT.